This entry features one T cell receptor beta chain sequence. The data are from a study of blood T cell repertoires in COVID-19. Overall study context: From the United States, Italy and Spain came samples of acute and convalescent COVID-19. PBMCs, B-cell-depleted T cells, or T cells provided the cDNA or gDNA that made up the material.

Germline CDR1 and CDR2: ENHRY and SYGVKD. The junction had 10 bases not matched to a gene; V was cut back by 6 bases and J by 0 bases. The length of the CDR3 is 19 residues. Authors' analysis steps: Using reference gene primer amplification, nucleated cell counts were estimated. Sequencing was performed with immunoSEQ multiplex PCR; in TCRdb, only in-frame clones are kept and a portion is missing. V, J and clone size were drawn from that table, and D and trimming were deduced from the DNA. The sample records 150,000 to 200,000 clones, 88% being singletons. The origin of this receptor is a human donor in a cohort sampled during active COVID-19. This sequence joins TRBV10-3 and TRBJ2-6; 11 positions agree with TRBD1. Material for sequencing was peripheral blood. The CDR3 is CAISGGQGAGSSGANVLTF. In nucleotides, the CDR3 is TGTGCCATCAGCGGCGGACAGGGGGCCGGTAGCTCTGGGGCCAACGTCCTGACTTTC.